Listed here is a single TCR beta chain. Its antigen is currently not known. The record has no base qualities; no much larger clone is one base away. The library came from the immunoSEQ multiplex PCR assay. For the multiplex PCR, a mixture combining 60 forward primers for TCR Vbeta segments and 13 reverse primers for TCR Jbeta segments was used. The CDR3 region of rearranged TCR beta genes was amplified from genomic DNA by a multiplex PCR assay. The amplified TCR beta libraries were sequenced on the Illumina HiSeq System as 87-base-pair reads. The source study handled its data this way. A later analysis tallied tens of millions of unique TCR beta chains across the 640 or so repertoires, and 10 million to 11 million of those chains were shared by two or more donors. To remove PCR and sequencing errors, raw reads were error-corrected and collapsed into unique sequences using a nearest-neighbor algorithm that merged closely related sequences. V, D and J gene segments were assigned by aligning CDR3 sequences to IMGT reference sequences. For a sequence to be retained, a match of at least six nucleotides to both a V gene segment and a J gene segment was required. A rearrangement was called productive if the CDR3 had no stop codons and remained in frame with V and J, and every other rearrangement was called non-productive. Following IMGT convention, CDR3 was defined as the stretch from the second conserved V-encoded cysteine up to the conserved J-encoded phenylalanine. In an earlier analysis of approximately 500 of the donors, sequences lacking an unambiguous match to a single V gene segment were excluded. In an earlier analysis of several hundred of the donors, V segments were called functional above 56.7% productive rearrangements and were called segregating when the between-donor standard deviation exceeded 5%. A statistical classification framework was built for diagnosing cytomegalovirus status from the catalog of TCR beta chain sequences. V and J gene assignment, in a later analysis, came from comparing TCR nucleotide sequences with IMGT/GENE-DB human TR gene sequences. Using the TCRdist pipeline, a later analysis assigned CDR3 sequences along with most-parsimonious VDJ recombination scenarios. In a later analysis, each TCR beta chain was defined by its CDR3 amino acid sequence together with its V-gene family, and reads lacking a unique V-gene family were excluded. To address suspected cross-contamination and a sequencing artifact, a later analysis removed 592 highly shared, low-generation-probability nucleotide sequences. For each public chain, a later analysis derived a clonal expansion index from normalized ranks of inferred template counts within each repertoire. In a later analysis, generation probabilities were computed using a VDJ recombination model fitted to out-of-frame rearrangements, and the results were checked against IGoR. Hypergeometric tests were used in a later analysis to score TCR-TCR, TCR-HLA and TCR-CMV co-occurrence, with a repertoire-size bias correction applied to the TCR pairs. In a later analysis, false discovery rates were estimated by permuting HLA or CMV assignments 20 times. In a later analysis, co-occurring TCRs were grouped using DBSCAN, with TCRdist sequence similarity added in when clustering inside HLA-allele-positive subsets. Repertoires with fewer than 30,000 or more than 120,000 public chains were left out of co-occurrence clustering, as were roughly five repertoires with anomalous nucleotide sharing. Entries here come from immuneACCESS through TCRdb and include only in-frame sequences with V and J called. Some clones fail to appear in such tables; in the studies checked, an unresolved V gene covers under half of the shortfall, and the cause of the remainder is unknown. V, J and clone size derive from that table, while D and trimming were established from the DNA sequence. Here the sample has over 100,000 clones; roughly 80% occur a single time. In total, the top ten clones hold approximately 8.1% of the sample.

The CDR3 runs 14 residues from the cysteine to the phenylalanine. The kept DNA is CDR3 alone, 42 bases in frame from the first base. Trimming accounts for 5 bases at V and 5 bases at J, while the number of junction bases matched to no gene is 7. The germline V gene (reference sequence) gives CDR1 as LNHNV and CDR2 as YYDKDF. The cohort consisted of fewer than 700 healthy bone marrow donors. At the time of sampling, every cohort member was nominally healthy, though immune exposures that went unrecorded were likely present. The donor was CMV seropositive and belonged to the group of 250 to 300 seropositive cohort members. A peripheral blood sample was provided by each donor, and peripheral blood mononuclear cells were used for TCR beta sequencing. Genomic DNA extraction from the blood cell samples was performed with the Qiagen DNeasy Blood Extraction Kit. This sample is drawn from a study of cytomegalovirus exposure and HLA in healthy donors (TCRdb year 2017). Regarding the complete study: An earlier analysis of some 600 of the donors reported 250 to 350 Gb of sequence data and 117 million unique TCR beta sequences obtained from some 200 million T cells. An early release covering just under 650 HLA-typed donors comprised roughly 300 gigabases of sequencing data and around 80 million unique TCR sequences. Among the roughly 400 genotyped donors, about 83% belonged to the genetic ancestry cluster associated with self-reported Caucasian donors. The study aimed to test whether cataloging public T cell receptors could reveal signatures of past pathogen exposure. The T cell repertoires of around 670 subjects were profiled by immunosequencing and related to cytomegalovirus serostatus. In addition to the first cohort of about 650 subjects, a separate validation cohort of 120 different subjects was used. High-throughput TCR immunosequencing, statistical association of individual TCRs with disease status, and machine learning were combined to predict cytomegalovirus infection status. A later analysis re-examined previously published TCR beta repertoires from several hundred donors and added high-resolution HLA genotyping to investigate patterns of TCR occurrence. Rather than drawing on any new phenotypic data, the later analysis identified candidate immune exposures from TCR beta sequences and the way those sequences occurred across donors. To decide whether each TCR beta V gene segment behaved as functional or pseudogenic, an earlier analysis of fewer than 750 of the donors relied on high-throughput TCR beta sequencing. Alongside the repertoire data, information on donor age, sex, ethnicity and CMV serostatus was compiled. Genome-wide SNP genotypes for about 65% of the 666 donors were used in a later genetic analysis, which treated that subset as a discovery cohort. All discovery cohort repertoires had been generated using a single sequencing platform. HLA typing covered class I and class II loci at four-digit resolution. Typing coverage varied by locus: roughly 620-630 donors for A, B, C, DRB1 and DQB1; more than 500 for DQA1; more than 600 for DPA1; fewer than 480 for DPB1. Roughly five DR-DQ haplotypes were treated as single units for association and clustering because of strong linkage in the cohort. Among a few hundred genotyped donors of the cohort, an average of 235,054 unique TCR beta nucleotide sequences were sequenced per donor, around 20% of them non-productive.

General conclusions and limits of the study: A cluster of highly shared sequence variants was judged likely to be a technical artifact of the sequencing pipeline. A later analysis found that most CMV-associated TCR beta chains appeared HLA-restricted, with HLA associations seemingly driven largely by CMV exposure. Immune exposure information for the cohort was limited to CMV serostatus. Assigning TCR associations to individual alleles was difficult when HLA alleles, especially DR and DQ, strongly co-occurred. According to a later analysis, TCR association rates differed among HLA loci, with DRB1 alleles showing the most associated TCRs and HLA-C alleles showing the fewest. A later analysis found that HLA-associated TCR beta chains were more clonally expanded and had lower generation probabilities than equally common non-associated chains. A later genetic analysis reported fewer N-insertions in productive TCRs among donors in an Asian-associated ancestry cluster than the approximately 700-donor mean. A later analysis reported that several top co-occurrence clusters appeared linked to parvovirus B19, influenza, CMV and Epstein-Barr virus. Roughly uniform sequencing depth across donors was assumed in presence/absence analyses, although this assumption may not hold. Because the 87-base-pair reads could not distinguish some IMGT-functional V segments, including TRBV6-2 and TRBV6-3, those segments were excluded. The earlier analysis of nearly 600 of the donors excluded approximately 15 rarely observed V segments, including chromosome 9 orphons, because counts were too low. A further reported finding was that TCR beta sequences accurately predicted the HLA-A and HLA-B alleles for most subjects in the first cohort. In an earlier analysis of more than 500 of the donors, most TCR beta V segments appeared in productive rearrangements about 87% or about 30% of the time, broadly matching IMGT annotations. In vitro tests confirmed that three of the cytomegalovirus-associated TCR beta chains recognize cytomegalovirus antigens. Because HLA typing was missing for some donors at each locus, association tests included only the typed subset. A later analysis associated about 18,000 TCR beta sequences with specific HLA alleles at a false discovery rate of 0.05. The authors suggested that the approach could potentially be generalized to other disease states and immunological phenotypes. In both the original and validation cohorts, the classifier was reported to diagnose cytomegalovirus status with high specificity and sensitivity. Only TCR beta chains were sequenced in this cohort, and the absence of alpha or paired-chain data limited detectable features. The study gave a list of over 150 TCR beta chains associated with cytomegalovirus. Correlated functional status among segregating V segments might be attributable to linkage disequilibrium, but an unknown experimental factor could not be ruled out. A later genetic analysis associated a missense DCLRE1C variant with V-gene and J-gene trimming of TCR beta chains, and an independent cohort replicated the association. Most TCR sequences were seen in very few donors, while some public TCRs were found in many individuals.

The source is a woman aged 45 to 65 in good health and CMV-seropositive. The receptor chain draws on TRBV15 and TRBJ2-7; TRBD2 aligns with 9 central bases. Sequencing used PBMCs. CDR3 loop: CATSSRGLADEQYF. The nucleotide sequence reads TGTGCCACCAGCTCGAGGGGACTAGCCGACGAGCAGTACTTC.